This TCR beta chain was documented in a study of identical twins. Study-wide results and caveats: Fewer insertions characterized abundant cord blood beta clonotypes, whereas memory repertoires showed none. The analysis was cross-sectional rather than longitudinal within donors.

MiXCR was run by TCRdb on the 5' RACE reads, yielding one entry per CDR3 protein. Found here are fewer than 500,000 distinct CDR3 sequences, 13% to 15% of them singletons; the top ten hold more than 0.8%. CDR1 and CDR2 (germline): SGHTA, FQGNSA. With V trimmed by 5 bases and J by 7 bases, 5 bases remained unmatched. This CDR3 is built from 14 residues. Regarding this clonotype: Its matching antigen is unknown.

This sample was also put to use in a study of yellow fever vaccine responses in identical twins. That source adds: In identical twins, vaccine T cell responses appeared partly shared and partly individual.

The chain uses TRBV7-2 and TRBJ2-4; 10 bases are shared with TRBD1. Sequencing used CD4+ T cells sorted from blood. This sequence was found in a young woman in good health. CDR3 in DNA: TGTGCCAGCAGCCTCCGACAGGGGGCGAACATTCAGTACTTC. Residues: CASSLRQGANIQYF.